The sequence of this TCR beta chain was determined in a study of blood T cell repertoires in COVID-19. Study-wide background: T cells, B-cell-depleted T cells, or PBMCs supplied cDNA or gDNA.

Per the germline V gene, CDR1 is KGHSH and CDR2 is LQKENI. This CDR3 is 14 amino acids long. Trimming cost V 6 bases and J 4 bases, with 15 bases left between them. Method: immunoSEQ multiplex PCR; TCRdb's copy keeps in-frame clones and lacks some. Among 310,000 or so clones, over 75% were seen once, and the ten largest hold about 9.4%. The study drew participants aged about 18 to 95 years from around 24 US areas. Self-reported history from a screening survey and questionnaire set each donor's cohort. Recovered status in Cohort 3 required two negative PCRs, clearance, or symptom resolution. Sequencing used PBMCs or T cells enriched from blood (not recorded which). The chain joins TRBV18 to TRBJ1-2, with D perhaps matching TRBD1 (6 bases). The receptor was derived from a woman under 30 who had recovered from COVID-19. DNA for the CDR3: TGTGCCAGCTCCCCGGGGGGGCGCGGCTATGGCTACACCTTC. Translation gives CASSPGGRGYGYTF.